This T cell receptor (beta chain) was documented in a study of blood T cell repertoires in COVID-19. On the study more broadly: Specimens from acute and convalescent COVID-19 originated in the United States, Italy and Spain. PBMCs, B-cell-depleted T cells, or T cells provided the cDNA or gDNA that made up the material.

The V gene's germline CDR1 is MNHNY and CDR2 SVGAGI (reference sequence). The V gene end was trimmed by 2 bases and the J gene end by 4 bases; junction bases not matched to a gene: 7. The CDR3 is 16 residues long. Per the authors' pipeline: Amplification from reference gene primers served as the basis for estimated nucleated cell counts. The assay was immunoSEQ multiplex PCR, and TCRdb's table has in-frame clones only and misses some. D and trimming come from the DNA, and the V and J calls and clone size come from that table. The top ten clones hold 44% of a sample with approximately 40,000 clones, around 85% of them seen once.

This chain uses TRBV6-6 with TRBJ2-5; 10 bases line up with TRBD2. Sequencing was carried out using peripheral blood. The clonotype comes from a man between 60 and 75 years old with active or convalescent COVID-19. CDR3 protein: CASSYGLAGERETQYF. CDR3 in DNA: TGTGCCAGCAGTTACGGGCTAGCGGGAGAAAGAGAGACCCAGTACTTC.